This TCR beta chain was captured by sequencing in a study of Ad26.COV2.S vaccination and SARS-CoV-2 variants. With 5 bases removed from V and 6 bases from J, the gap between germline ends came to 7 bases. The CDR3 contains 12 residues. Germline assignment: CDR1 PRHDT and CDR2 FYEKMQ (reference sequence). As for treatment: about 20 received Ad26.COV2.S at low or high dose, single or two shots; about 5 received placebo; per-sample allocation not given. Samples were taken on day 63 after the first vaccine or placebo injection. Some clones are missing from TCRdb's copy, which holds only in-frame ones; the method was immunoSEQ multiplex PCR. Of approximately 400,000 clones in the sample, about 80% were seen once.

This TCR came from a person aged 18-60 years who received the Ad26.COV2.S COVID-19 vaccine or a placebo. The chain combines TRBV13 with TRBJ2-2; D is unresolved. The sequences come from peripheral blood, collected in a trial of Ad26.COV2.S vaccine versus placebo. CDR3: CASSQTSGELFF. CDR3 bases: TGTGCCAGCAGCCAAACGTCCGGGGAGCTGTTTTTT.